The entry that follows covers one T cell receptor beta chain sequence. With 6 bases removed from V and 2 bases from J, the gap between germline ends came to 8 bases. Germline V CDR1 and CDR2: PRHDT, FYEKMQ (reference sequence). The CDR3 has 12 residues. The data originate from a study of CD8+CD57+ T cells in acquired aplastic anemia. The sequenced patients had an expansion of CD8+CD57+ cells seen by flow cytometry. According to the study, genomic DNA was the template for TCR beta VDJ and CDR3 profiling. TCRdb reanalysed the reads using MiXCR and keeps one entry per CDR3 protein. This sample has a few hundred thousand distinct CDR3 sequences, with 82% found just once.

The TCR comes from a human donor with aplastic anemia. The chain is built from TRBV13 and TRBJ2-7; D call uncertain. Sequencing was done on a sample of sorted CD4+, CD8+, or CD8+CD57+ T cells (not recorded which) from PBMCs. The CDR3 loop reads CASSSTPYEQYV. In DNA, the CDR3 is TGTGCCAGCAGTTCAACCCCCTACGAGCAGTACGTC.